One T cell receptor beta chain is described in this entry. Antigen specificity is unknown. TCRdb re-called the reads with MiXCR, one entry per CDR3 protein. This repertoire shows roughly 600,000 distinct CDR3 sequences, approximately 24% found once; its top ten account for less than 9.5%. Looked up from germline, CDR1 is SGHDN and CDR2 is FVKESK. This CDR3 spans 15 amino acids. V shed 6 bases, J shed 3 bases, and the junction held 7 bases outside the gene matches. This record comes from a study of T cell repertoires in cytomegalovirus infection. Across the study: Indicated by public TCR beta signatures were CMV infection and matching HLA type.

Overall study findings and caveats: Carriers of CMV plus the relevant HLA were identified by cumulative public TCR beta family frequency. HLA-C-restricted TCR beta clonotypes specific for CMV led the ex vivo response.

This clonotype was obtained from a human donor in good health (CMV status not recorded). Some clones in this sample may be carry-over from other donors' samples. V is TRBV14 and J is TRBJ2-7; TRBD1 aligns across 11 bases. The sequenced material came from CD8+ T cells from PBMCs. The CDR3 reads CASSPDRGRIYEQYV. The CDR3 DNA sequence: TGTGCCAGCAGTCCGGACAGGGGGCGGATCTACGAGCAGTACGTC.